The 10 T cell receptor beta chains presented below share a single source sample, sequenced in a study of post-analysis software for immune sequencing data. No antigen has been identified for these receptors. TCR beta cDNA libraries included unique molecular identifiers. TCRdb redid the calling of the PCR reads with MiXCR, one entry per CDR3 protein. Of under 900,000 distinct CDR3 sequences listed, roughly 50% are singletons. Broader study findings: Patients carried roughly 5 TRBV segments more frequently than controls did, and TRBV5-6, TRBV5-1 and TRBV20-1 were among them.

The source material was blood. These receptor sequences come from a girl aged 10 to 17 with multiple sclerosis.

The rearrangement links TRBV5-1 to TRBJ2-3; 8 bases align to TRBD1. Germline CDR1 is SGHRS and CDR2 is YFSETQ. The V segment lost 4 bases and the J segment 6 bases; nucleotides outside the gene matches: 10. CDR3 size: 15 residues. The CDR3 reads CASSGWTGTHDTQYF. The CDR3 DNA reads TGCGCCAGCAGCGGATGGACAGGGACCCACGATACGCAGTATTTT.

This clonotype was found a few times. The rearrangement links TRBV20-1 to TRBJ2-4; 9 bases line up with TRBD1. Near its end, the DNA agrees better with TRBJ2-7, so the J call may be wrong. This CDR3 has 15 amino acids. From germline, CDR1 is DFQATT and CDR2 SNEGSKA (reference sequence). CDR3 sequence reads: CSALLSDRGWSEQYF. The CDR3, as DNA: TGCAGTGCTCTCCTATCGGACAGGGGATGGTCCGAGCAGTACTTC.

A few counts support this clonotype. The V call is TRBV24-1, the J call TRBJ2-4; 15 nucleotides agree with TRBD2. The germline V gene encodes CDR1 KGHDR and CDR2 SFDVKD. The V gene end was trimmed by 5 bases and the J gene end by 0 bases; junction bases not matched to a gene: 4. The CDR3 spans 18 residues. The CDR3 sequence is CATSARTSGRGAKNIQYF. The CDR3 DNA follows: TGTGCCACCAGTGCCAGGACTAGCGGGAGGGGAGCCAAAAACATTCAGTACTTC.

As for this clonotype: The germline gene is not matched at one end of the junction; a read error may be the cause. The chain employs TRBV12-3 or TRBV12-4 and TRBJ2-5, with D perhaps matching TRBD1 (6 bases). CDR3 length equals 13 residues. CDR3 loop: CASSLPGEEAQYF. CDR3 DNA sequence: TGTGCCAGCAGTTTACCAGGGGAAGAGGCCCAGTACTTC.

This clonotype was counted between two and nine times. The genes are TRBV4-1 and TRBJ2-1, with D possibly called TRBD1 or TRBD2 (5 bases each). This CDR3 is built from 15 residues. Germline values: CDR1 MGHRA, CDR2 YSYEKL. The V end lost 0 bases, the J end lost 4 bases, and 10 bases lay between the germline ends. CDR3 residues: CASSQDDSGYNEQFF. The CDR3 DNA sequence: TGCGCCAGCAGCCAAGATGACAGCGGATACAATGAGCAGTTCTTC.

The CDR3 DNA reads as TGCAGCGTTGACCCTGTTATCGTGAACACTGAAGCTTTCTTT. This gives the protein CSVDPVIVNTEAFF. The V call is TRBV29-1, the J call TRBJ1-1; D is uncertain. V gave up 3 bases and J gave up 0 bases, with 11 bases separating them. Looked up from germline, CDR1 is SQVTM and CDR2 is ANQGSEA. The CDR3 contains 14 residues.

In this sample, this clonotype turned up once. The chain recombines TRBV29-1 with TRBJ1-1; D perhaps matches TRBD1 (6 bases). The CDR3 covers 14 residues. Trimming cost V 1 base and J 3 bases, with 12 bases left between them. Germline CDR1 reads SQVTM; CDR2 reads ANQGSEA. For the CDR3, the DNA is TGCAGCGTTGAAGTCCGAGGGGGTCACACTGAAGCTTTCTTT. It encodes CSVEVRGGHTEAFF.

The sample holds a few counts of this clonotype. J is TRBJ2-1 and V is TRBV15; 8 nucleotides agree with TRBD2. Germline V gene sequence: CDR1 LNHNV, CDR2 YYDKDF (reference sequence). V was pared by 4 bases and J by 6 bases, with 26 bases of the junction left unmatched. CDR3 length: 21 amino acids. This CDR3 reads CATSKTSAIPSPAGDANEQFF. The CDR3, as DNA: TGTGCCACCAGCAAGACCTCCGCCATACCTTCTCCAGCGGGAGACGCCAATGAGCAGTTCTTC. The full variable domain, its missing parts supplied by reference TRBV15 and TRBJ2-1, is DAMVIQNPRYQVTQFGKPVTLSCSQTLNHNVMYWYQQKSSQAPKLLFHYYDKDFNNEADTPDNFQSRRPNTSFCFLDIRSPGLGDTAMYLCATSKTSAIPSPAGDANEQFFGPGTRLTVL.

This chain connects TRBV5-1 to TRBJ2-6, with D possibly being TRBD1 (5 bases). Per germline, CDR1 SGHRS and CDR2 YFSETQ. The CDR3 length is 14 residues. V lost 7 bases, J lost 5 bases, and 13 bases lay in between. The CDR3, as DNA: TGCGCCAGCGGGCAGGGTACTAGGGCCAACGTCCTGACTTTC. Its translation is CASGQGTRANVLTF.

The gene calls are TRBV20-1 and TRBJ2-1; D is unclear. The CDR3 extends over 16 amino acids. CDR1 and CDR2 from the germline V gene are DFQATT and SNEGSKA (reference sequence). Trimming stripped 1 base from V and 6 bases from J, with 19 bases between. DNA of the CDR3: TGCAGTGCTAGAGCTTCCCCTCTCCCCTACCGCAATGAGCAGTTCTTC. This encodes CSARASPLPYRNEQFF.